The 32 T cell receptor beta chains below were found in one sample sequenced in a study of blood T cell repertoires in COVID-19. The method was immunoSEQ multiplex PCR; TCRdb's version includes in-frame clones alone and lacks a portion of them. The sample contains around 140,000 clones, 81% of which appear only once. The specimen sequenced was peripheral blood. These receptor sequences come from a woman aged 55-69 years with active or convalescent COVID-19.

V gene TRBV5-1 combines with J gene TRBJ1-2; 8 positions match TRBD1. Per germline, CDR1 SGHRS and CDR2 YFSETQ. J was trimmed by 4 bases and V by 3 bases; bases with no gene match: 2. There are 13 residues in the CDR3. CDR3 nucleotide sequence: TGCGCCAGCAGCTCGGGACAGGCCTATGGCTACACCTTC. Its protein product is CASSSGQAYGYTF.

The gene calls are TRBV6-5 and TRBJ2-1, with TRBD2 matching 9 bases. Germline CDR1 is MNHEY and CDR2 is SVGAGI. Trimming at V came to 6 bases and at J to 7 bases, leaving 7 bases not matched to a gene. The CDR3 spans 14 residues. The CDR3 loop reads CASRLAGGGNEQFF. Here the CDR3 DNA reads TGTGCCAGCAGACTCGCGGGAGGGGGAAATGAGCAGTTCTTC.

This clone was seen only once. The V gene is TRBV10-2, the J gene TRBJ2-7, with 7 bases lining up with TRBD2. This CDR3 comprises 15 residues. Trimming at V came to 2 bases and at J to 4 bases, leaving 8 bases not matched to a gene. CDR1 and CDR2 (germline): WSHSY, SAAADI. The CDR3 DNA reads TGCGCCAGCAGTGAGGTCGGCGGGAGTGGTTACGAGCAGTACTTC. The encoded protein is CASSEVGGSGYEQYF.

The chain links TRBV7-9 to TRBJ2-3, with a weak D call TRBD2 (6 bases). The CDR3 is made up of 15 amino acids. Germline CDR1 reads SEHNR; CDR2 reads FQNEAQ (reference sequence). The germline V and J ends were trimmed by 5 bases and 0 bases, with 12 bases remaining between them. CDR3 region: CASSRGGLSTDTQYF. As DNA, the CDR3 is TGTGCCAGCAGCCGTGGAGGGCTCAGCACAGATACGCAGTATTTT.

CDR3 sequence (DNA): TGTGCCAGCAGCGTAACCAGCGGGAACCCCTACAATGAGCAGTTCTTC. Its translation: CASSVTSGNPYNEQFF. This rearrangement joins TRBV11-2 to TRBJ2-1, with TRBD2 identical over 7 bases. This CDR3 comprises 16 residues. Per the germline V gene, CDR1 is SGHAT and CDR2 is FQNNGV. V lost 5 bases to trimming and J lost 2 bases; unmatched junction nucleotides: 9.

V gene TRBV6-2 or TRBV6-3 combines with J gene TRBJ1-1; D ambiguous. There are 16 residues in the CDR3. The germline V gene encodes CDR1 MNHEY and CDR2 SVGEGT. V was shortened by 5 bases and J by 0 bases, with 16 bases between the two germline ends. The CDR3 bases are TGTGCCAGCAGTCTTCCACCGACTATTATGAACACTGAAGCTTTCTTT. Translation: CASSLPPTIMNTEAFF.

This chain joins TRBV7-9 and TRBJ1-1; D perhaps matches TRBD1 (5 bases). The V end was cut by 3 bases, the J end by 0 bases, with 8 bases between. CDR3 length: 14 residues. Germline lookup yields CDR1 SEHNR and CDR2 FQNEAQ (reference sequence). The CDR3 DNA follows: TGTGCCAGCAGCTTTGACAGCATGAACACTGAAGCTTTCTTT. Its protein is CASSFDSMNTEAFF.

The chain uses TRBV4-2 and TRBJ1-1, with a possible D match to TRBD1 (5 bases). Trimming stripped 0 bases from V and 6 bases from J, with 11 bases between. The CDR3 spans 14 residues. The germline gives CDR1 LGHNA, CDR2 YNFKEQ. The CDR3 sequence is CASSQDPGEAEAFF. The CDR3 DNA reads TGTGCCAGCAGCCAAGATCCGGGGGAGGCTGAAGCTTTCTTT.

The chain joins TRBV5-8 to TRBJ2-3, with no clear D. The V and J ends lost 4 bases and 1 base respectively, with 7 bases between them. The CDR3 loop spans 13 amino acids. Germline lookup yields CDR1 SGHTS and CDR2 YDEGEE. Here the CDR3 DNA reads TGTGCCAGCAGCCTCACTCGCACAGATACGCAGTATTTT. Translated: CASSLTRTDTQYF.

The CDR3 reads CASSFDRAYEQYF. The CDR3 region has the DNA TGTGCCAGCAGCTTTGACAGGGCGTACGAGCAGTACTTC. The V and J genes are TRBV11-2 and TRBJ2-7; 7 positions agree with TRBD1. Germline assignment: CDR1 SGHAT and CDR2 FQNNGV. V lost 3 bases and J lost 4; bases outside the gene matches: 3. The CDR3 runs to 13 residues.

The chain links TRBV5-1 to TRBJ1-2; tentatively, D is TRBD1 (5 bases). The CDR3 consists of 14 residues. Germline assignment: CDR1 SGHRS and CDR2 YFSETQ. V lost 3 bases to trimming and J lost 5 bases, with 14 bases between them. CDR3 region: CASSSGLFPYGYTF. The DNA for the CDR3 is TGCGCCAGCAGCTCAGGGCTTTTCCCATATGGCTACACCTTC.

The rearrangement links TRBV27 to TRBJ1-2; 9 nucleotides match TRBD1. Trimming at V came to 7 bases and at J to 8 bases, leaving 8 bases not matched to a gene. Germline assignment: CDR1 MNHEY and CDR2 SMNVEV (reference sequence). This CDR3 has 13 residues. The DNA for the CDR3 is TGTGCCAGCACTCCAACAGGGGGCGGCGGCTACACCTTC. Its protein product is CASTPTGGGGYTF.

The chain has TRBV5-1 and TRBJ1-2, with D perhaps matching TRBD1 (6 bases). V lost 2 bases and J 1 base, leaving 12 bases between the germline ends. This CDR3 comprises 15 residues. The germline V gene has CDR1 SGHRS and CDR2 YFSETQ. CDR3 loop: CASSLNRVFNYGYTF. The DNA for the CDR3 is TGCGCCAGCAGCTTAAACAGGGTTTTTAACTATGGCTACACCTTC.

The chain couples TRBV19 to TRBJ1-5; 9 positions agree with TRBD1. Trimming removed 7 bases from V and 1 base from J; junction bases left unmatched: 5. This CDR3 region has 15 residues. Germline CDR1 LNHDA, CDR2 SQIVND (reference sequence). The CDR3 DNA reads as TGTGCCAGTACCCCGGACAGGGGAAGCAATCAGCCCCAGCATTTT. Its protein is CASTPDRGSNQPQHF.

The chain links TRBV19 to TRBJ1-5, with 12 bases that match TRBD1. The CDR3 length is 13 residues. V dropped 8 bases and J dropped 7; count of bases not matched to a gene: 3. Germline CDR1 reads LNHDA; CDR2 reads SQIVND (reference sequence). CDR3 nucleotide sequence: TGTGCCAGTTCGGGACAGGGGGCCCAGCCCCAGCATTTT. Its protein product is CASSGQGAQPQHF. Full variable domain (remainder filled in from reference TRBV19 and TRBJ1-5): DGGITQSPKYLFRKEGQNVTLSCEQNLNHDAMYWYRQDPGQGLRLIYYSQIVNDFQKGDIAEGYSVSREKKESFPLTVTSAQKNPTAFYLCASSGQGAQPQHFGDGTRLSIL.

The chain carries TRBV5-5 and TRBJ2-6; 12 bases line up with TRBD2. There are 17 residues in the CDR3. V dropped 4 bases and J dropped 3; count of bases not matched to a gene: 5. Germline V gene data show CDR1 as SGHKS and CDR2 as YYEKEE (reference sequence). CDR3 DNA sequence: TGTGCCAGCAGCCCGACTAGCGGGAGTGGTGGGGCCAACGTCCTGACTTTC. This translates into CASSPTSGSGGANVLTF.

The V and J genes are TRBV6-5 and TRBJ2-3; D might be TRBD2 (6 bases). V shed 6 bases and J shed 4 bases, with 8 bases lying between them. Per germline, CDR1 MNHEY and CDR2 SVGAGI. The CDR3 consists of 12 residues. The CDR3 DNA is TGTGCCAGCAGGACTAGTCCAGATACGCAGTATTTT. Translating it yields CASRTSPDTQYF.

V gene TRBV19 combines with J gene TRBJ1-5; D gene unclear. CDR3 length: 12 residues. Trimming cost V 5 bases and J 7 bases, with 9 bases left between them. Germline-derived CDR1 and CDR2 are LNHDA and SQIVND (reference sequence). Written as DNA, the CDR3 is TGTGCCAGTAGTGTCCGGGAGCAGCCCCAGCATTTT. Translation gives CASSVREQPQHF. The full variable domain, rest sourced from reference TRBV19 and TRBJ1-5, is DGGITQSPKYLFRKEGQNVTLSCEQNLNHDAMYWYRQDPGQGLRLIYYSQIVNDFQKGDIAEGYSVSREKKESFPLTVTSAQKNPTAFYLCASSVREQPQHFGDGTRLSIL.

The chain carries TRBV7-8 and TRBJ1-3; D gene ambiguous. This CDR3 region has 17 residues. Trimming took off 4 bases at V and 4 bases at J, with 20 bases between the two ends. Per germline, CDR1 SGHVS and CDR2 FQNEAQ. In DNA, the CDR3 is TGTGCCAGCAGCTCTGGCCCCGGGAGTATCTACGGAAACACCATATATTTT. Amino acid sequence: CASSSGPGSIYGNTIYF.

This chain links TRBV6-5 with TRBJ2-7; no firm D call. The CDR3 is made up of 13 amino acids. The germline CDR1 and CDR2 sequences are MNHEY and SVGAGI. V was cut by 7 bases and J by 4 bases, with 14 bases left in between. In nucleotides, the CDR3 is TGTGCCAGCACGCGGAGCCCTTCGTACGAGCAGTACTTC. Translated, it gives CASTRSPSYEQYF.

This chain links TRBV2 with TRBJ1-6; D gene uncertain. The CDR3 loop spans 15 amino acids. In germline, CDR1 is SNHLY, CDR2 FYNNEI. V dropped 7 bases and J dropped 3 bases, with 13 bases sitting between them. CDR3 region: CASTAETDYNSPLHF. In nucleotides, the CDR3 is TGTGCCAGCACCGCCGAGACTGACTATAATTCACCCCTCCACTTT.

The chain recombines TRBV6-1 with TRBJ2-1; D is unresolved. The CDR3 loop spans 13 amino acids. V lost 2 bases and J lost 5, with 7 bases in between. Germline values: CDR1 MNHNS, CDR2 SASEGT. CDR3 nucleotide sequence: TGTGCCAGCAGTGAAAATCTACACAATGAGCAGTTCTTC. This gives the protein CASSENLHNEQFF.

The V and J genes are TRBV3-1 (or the pseudogene TRBV3-2) and TRBJ2-5; TRBD2 is a possible D gene (8 bases). This CDR3 comprises 16 residues. With 4 bases removed from V and 2 bases from J, the gap between germline ends came to 17 bases. The V gene's germline CDR1 is LGHDT and CDR2 YNNKEL (reference sequence). CDR3 sequence reads: CASSLQGGGGQETQYF. DNA of the CDR3: TGTGCCAGCAGCCTCCAAGGGGGCGGGGGGCAAGAGACCCAGTACTTC.

The chain combines TRBV3-1 (or the pseudogene TRBV3-2) with TRBJ1-6; TRBD1 agrees at 8 bases. The CDR3 has 15 residues. CDR1 and CDR2 from the germline V gene are LGHDT and YNNKEL (reference sequence). V was clipped by 4 bases and J by 3 bases; unmatched bases: 2. In DNA form, the CDR3 reads TGTGCCAGCAGCCCTGGGACAGGCTATAATTCACCCCTCCACTTT. Amino acid sequence: CASSPGTGYNSPLHF.

The chain recombines TRBV28 with TRBJ2-1, with TRBD2 identical over 7 bases. This CDR3 is 15 amino acids long. V trimming: 7 bases; J trimming: 1 base; junction bases outside the gene matches: 7. The germline V gene encodes CDR1 MDHEN and CDR2 SYDVKM. CDR3 bases: TGTGCCAGCACCATAGGGACTAATTCCTACAATGAGCAGTTCTTC. Amino acids: CASTIGTNSYNEQFF.

The chain couples TRBV27 to TRBJ2-2; D is possibly TRBD2 (8 bases). This CDR3 region has 20 residues. CDR1 and CDR2 from the germline V gene are MNHEY and SMNVEV (reference sequence). Deletions cut 6 bases from V and 7 bases from J, with 33 bases between. This CDR3 is CASSLQFHRSREGAGGELFF. CDR3 nucleotides: TGTGCCAGCAGCCTACAATTCCACCGATCCCGGGAGGGGGCTGGCGGGGAGCTGTTTTTT.

In this sample, this clone turned up once. The chain couples TRBV20-1 to TRBJ2-7, with D possibly matching TRBD2 (5 bases). V was cut by 7 bases and J by 7 bases, with 14 bases left in between. The CDR3 contains 11 residues. From germline, CDR1 is DFQATT and CDR2 SNEGSKA (reference sequence). The CDR3 sequence is CSGTSGGEQYF. The DNA of the CDR3 is TGCAGTGGTACGAGCGGCGGGGAGCAGTACTTC.

The chain carries TRBV6-5 and TRBJ2-5; 10 nucleotides agree with TRBD1. This CDR3 region has 15 residues. The ends lost 5 bases at V and 3 bases at J; junction bases unmatched: 6. From germline, CDR1 is MNHEY and CDR2 SVGAGI. The CDR3 reads CASSIRQGAKETQYF. Here the CDR3 DNA reads TGTGCCAGCAGTATCAGACAGGGGGCGAAAGAGACCCAGTACTTC.

The chain combines TRBV5-1 with TRBJ2-2; D not resolved. Germline V gene data show CDR1 as SGHRS and CDR2 as YFSETQ. The V gene lost 4 bases and the J gene lost 7 bases, with 14 bases spanning the gap. This CDR3 has 14 amino acids. The CDR3, as DNA: TGCGCCAGCAGCCTGACTGAACAACACGGGGAGCTGTTTTTT. This encodes CASSLTEQHGELFF.

J is TRBJ2-7 and V is TRBV7-8; D is undetermined. CDR1 is SGHVS, CDR2 FQNEAQ, per germline. This CDR3 contains 13 residues. V dropped 3 bases and J dropped 2 bases, with 8 bases sitting between them. CDR3 residues: CASSLGNAYEQYV. DNA for the CDR3: TGTGCCAGCAGCTTGGGCAACGCCTACGAGCAGTACGTC.

The chain joins TRBV6-5 to TRBJ1-6, with D tentatively TRBD1 (6 bases). CDR3 length: 15 amino acids. CDR1 and CDR2 from the germline V gene are MNHEY and SVGAGI. V was cut by 6 bases and J by 7 bases, with 16 bases left in between. The CDR3 is CASSQNRVVNSPLHF. The CDR3 nucleotides read TGTGCCAGCAGCCAAAACAGGGTGGTCAATTCACCCCTCCACTTT.

This clone was seen only once. This chain links TRBV2 with TRBJ2-2; 10 positions match TRBD2. Losses at the gene ends were 6 bases for V and 5 bases for J; bases not matched to a gene: 6. Germline assignment: CDR1 SNHLY and CDR2 FYNNEI. The CDR3 totals 15 residues. The CDR3 loop is CASRESSGGTGELFF. CDR3 in DNA: TGTGCCAGCAGGGAATCTAGCGGGGGTACCGGGGAGCTGTTTTTT.